Sequencing of this T cell receptor beta chain was carried out in a study of blood T cell repertoires in COVID-19 (dated by TCRdb to 2018 to 2020). With respect to the entire study: Samples covering the acute and convalescent phases of COVID-19 were provided by collaborators in the United States, Italy and Spain. Samples came from the ongoing ImmuneRACE study (first 160 participants) plus 1,254 subjects from 6 global collaborators. Subjects who had been exposed to COVID-19, were actively infected with it, or had recovered from it provided the deeply sampled blood TCRbeta repertoires that made up the dataset. Sample metadata almost always included a de-identified subject ID, COVID-19 status, age in years and sex. The material from the prospective study consisted of cDNA or gDNA derived from T cells, B-cell-depleted T cells, or PBMCs. The repertoires were released in a freely available public database intended as a resource for research on the immune response to SARS-CoV-2. Where available, HLA class I and class II types were obtained from metadata supplied by the sample provider rather than from assay-based typing.

The CDR3 numbers 17 residues from cysteine through phenylalanine. The DNA shown is the 51-base CDR3, in frame from base 1. From a lookup of the germline V gene, CDR1 and CDR2 are KGHSH and LQKENI. V and J lose 0 bases and 0 bases, and a span of 12 bases separates them. TCRbeta CDR3 regions were amplified from genomic DNA using the immunoSEQ Assay, a bias-controlled multiplex PCR. Per the original workflow: The number of nucleated cells in each sample was estimated from the amplification of reference gene primers within the assay. To quantify the absolute abundance of each unique TCRbeta CDR3 rearrangement, sequence reads were collapsed and filtered. For each sample, productive Simpson clonality was calculated as the square root of Simpson's diversity index across productive rearrangements. TCRdb re-hosts the immuneACCESS table, in-frame sequences only. Its copies lack some clones; in the studies checked, an unresolved V gene accounts for under half of them, and the cause for the rest is not known. D and trimming come from the DNA, and the V and J calls and clone size come from that table. The sample contains approximately 170,000 clones, about 85% of them found a single time. The ten biggest clones cover over 7% of the sample.

Regarding this clone: Which antigen it targets is not known. Base qualities were left out, and no much larger clone turns up one base away.

One collaborating source in Seattle enrolled patients during active infection and followed them longitudinally through the course of disease. Each collaborating institution followed its own protocols to collect whole blood in K2EDTA tubes. For TCRbeta analysis, collaborators shipped samples in one of three forms: frozen whole blood, isolated PBMCs, or DNA extracted from either of those sample types. Paper-wide results and their limitations: How much clinical and demographic metadata was included differed by source and by participant, and the metadata was provided uncurated.

Source material: peripheral blood. This receptor was taken from a woman older than 75 with COVID-19, enrolled during active disease. This chain is built from TRBV18 and TRBJ2-1; TRBD2 could be the D gene, as 6 bases match. The CDR3 protein: CASSPPVRGISYNEQFF. The DNA sequence is TGTGCCAGCTCACCACCGGTGCGGGGAATCTCCTACAATGAGCAGTTCTTC.